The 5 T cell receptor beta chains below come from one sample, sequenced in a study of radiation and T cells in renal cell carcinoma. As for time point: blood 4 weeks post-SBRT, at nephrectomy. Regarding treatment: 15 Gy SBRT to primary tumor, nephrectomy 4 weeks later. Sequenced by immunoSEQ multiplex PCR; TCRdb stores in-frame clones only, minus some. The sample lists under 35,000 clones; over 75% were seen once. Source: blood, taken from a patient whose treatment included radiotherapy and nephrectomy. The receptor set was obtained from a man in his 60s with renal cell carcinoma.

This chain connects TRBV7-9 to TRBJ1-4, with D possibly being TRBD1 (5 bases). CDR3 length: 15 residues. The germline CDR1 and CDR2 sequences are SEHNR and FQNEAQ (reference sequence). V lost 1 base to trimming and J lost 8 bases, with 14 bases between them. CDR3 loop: CASSLGTGVGEKLFF. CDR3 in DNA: TGTGCCAGCAGCTTAGGGACGGGGGTCGGGGAAAAACTGTTTTTT. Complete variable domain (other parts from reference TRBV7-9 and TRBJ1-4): DTGVSQNPRHKITKRGQNVTFRCDPISEHNRLYWYRQTLGQGPEFLTYFQNEAQLEKSRLLSDRFSAERPKGSFSTLEIQRTEQGDSAMYLCASSLGTGVGEKLFFGSGTQLSVL.

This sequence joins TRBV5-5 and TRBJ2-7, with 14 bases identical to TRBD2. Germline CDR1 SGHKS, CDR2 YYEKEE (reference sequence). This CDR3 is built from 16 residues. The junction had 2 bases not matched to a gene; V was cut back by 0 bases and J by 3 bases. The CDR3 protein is CASSLGLAGGGYEQYF. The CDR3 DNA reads TGTGCCAGCAGCTTGGGACTAGCGGGAGGGGGCTACGAGCAGTACTTC.

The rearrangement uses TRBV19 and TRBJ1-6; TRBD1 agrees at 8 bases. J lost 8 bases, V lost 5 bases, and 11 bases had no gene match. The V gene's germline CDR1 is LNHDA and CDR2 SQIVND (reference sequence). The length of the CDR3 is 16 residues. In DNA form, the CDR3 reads TGTGCCAGTAGTGCCGCTGGACAGGGAAGGGATTCACCCCTCCACTTT. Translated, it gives CASSAAGQGRDSPLHF.

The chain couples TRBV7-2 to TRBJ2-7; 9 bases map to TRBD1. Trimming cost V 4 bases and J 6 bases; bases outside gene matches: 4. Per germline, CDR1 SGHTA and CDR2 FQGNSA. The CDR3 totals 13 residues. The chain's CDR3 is CASSSDRGGEQYF. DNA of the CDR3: TGTGCCAGCAGCTCCGACAGGGGGGGCGAGCAGTACTTC.

The CDR3, as DNA: TGTGCCAGCAGTTTACTAACAGGGGGCGCTTGGGCTTTCTTT. It translates to CASSLLTGGAWAFF. This chain links TRBV27 with TRBJ1-1; 9 nucleotides agree with TRBD1. The CDR3 loop spans 14 amino acids. The junction had 9 bases not matched to a gene; V was cut back by 2 bases and J by 11 bases. Germline lookup yields CDR1 MNHEY and CDR2 SMNVEV (reference sequence).